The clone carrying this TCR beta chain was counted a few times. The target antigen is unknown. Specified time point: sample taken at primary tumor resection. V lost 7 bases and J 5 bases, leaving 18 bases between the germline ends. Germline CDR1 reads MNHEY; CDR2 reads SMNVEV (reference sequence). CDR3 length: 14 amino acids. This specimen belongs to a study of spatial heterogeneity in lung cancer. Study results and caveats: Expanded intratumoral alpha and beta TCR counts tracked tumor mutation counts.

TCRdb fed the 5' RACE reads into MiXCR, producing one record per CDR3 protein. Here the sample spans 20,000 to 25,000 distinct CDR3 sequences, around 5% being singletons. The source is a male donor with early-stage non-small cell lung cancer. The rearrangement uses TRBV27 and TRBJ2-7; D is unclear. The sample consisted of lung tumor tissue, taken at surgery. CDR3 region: CASNPPGQVDEQYF. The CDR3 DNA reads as TGTGCCAGCAACCCCCCCGGGCAGGTCGACGAGCAGTACTTC.